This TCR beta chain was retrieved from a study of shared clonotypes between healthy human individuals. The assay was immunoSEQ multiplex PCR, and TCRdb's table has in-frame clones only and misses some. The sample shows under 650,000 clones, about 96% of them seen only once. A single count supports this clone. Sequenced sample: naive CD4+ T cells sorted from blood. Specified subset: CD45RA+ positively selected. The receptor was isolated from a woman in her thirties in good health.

DNA of the CDR3: TGTGCCAGCAACTTACAGGGCCCCGAGCAGTACTTC. Protein: CASNLQGPEQYF. The rearrangement joins TRBV2 to TRBJ2-7; possibly TRBD1 for D (6 bases). CDR1 and CDR2 from the germline V gene are SNHLY and FYNNEI. Trimming left V 7 bases short and J 6 bases short, with 13 bases between. There are 12 residues in the CDR3.